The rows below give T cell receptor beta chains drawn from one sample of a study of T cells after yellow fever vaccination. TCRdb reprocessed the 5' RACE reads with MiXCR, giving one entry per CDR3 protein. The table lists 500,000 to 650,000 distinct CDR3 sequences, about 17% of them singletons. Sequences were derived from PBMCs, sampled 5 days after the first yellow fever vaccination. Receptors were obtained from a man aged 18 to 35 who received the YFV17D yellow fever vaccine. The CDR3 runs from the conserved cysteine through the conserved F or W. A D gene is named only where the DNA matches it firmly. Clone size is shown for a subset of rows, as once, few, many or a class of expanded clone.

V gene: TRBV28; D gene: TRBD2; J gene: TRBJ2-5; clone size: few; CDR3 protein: CASSPGSSGGSQTNYF; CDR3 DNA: TGTGCCAGCAGTCCAGGGTCTAGCGGGGGGTCCCAGACCAATTACTTC
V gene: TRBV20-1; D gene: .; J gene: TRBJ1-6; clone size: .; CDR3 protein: CSATEPNSPLHF; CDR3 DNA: TGCAGTGCTACAGAACCTAATTCACCCCTCCACTTT
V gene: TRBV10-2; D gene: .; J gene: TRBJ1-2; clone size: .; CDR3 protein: CASSEVESRGYTF; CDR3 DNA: TGCGCCAGCAGCGAAGTCGAGTCTCGGGGCTACACCTTC
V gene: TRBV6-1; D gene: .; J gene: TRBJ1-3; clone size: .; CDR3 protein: CASGDAISGNTIYF; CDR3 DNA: TGTGCCAGCGGGGACGCAATCTCTGGAAACACCATATATTTT
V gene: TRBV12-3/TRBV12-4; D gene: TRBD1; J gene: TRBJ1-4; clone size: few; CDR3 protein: CASSRPGQPNEKLFF; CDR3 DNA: TGTGCCAGCTCACGACCGGGACAGCCTAATGAAAAACTGTTTTTT
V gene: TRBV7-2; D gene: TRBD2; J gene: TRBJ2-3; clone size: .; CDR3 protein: CASIPPGGAKDTQYF; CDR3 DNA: TGTGCCAGCATCCCCCCCGGGGGGGCGAAAGATACGCAGTATTTT
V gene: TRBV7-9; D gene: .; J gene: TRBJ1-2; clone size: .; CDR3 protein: CASSGENVRLYGYTF; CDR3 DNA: TGTGCCAGCAGCGGGGAAAACGTCAGACTCTATGGCTACACCTTC
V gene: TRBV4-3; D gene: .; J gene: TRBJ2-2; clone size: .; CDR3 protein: CASSQLGELFF; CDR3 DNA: TGCGCCAGCAGCCAACTCGGGGAGCTGTTTTTT
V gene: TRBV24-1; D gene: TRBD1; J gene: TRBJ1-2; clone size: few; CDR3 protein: CATSDPSQGANGYTF; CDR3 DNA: TGTGCCACCAGTGACCCGTCGCAGGGGGCCAATGGCTACACCTTC
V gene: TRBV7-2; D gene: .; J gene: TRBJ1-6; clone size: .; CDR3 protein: CASSWDPTLRSPLHF; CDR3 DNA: TGTGCCAGCAGCTGGGACCCTACCCTGAGGTCACCCCTCCACTTT
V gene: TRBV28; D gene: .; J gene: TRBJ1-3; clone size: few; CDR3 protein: CASSLSSLGVGGNTIYF; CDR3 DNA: TGTGCCAGCAGTTTATCCTCTCTGGGGGTCGGTGGAAACACCATATATTTT
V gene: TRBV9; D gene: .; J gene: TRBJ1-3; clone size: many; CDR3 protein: CASSPGSSGNTIYF; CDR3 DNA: TGTGCCAGCAGCCCCGGGTCCTCTGGAAACACCATATATTTT
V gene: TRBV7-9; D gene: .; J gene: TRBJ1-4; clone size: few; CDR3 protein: CASSAPGGVGEKLFF; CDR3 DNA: TGTGCCAGCAGCGCCCCGGGGGGCGTTGGAGAAAAACTGTTTTTT
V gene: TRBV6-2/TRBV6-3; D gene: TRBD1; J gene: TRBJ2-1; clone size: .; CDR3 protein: CASIKDRARNEQFF; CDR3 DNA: TGTGCCAGCATCAAGGACAGGGCACGGAATGAGCAGTTCTTC
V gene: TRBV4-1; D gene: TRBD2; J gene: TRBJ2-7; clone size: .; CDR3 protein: CASSQDLRGGRYEQYF; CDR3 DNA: TGCGCCAGCAGCCAAGATCTGCGGGGGGGCCGGTACGAGCAGTACTTC
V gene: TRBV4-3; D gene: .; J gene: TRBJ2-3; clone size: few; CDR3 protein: CASSRSGLYTDTQYF; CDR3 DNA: TGCGCCAGCAGCCGGAGCGGGCTGTACACAGATACGCAGTATTTT
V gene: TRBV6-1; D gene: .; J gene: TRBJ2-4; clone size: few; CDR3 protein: CASSVQGGKNIQYF; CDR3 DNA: TGTGCCAGCAGTGTACAGGGTGGCAAAAACATTCAGTACTTC
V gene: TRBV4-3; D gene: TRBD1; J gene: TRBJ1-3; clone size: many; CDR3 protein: CASSHRTGGNTIYF; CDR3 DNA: TGCGCCAGCAGCCACCGGACAGGGGGAAACACCATATATTTT
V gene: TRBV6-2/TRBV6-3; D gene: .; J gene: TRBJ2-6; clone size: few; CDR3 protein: CASSFVGPGANVLTF; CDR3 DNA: TGTGCCAGCAGTTTTGTGGGGCCTGGGGCCAACGTCCTGACTTTC
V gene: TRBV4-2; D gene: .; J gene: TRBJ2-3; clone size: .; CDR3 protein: CASSQDDGASTDTQYF; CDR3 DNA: TGTGCCAGCAGCCAAGATGACGGGGCGAGCACAGATACGCAGTATTTT